This TCR beta chain is from a study of blood T cell repertoires in COVID-19. Study details: Acute and convalescent COVID-19 specimens originated in the United States, Italy and Spain. PBMCs, B-cell-depleted T cells, or T cells were the source of the cDNA or gDNA that made up the material.

Germline lookup yields CDR1 MDHEN and CDR2 SYDVKM. V was pared by 10 bases and J by 4 bases, with 13 bases between. CDR3 length: 12 amino acids. Authors' processing steps: Using reference gene primer amplification, nucleated cell counts were estimated. The table came from immunoSEQ multiplex PCR; TCRdb's copy has only in-frame clones and leaves some out. For V, J and clone size, that table is used; D and trimming come from the DNA. The data contain 280,000 or so clones, approximately 85% of them singletons. The sequencing sample was made of peripheral blood. V is TRBV28 and J is TRBJ1-2; a possible D gene is TRBD1 (5 bases). The sequence was obtained from a human donor in a cohort sampled during active COVID-19. CDR3 region: CATRVPIYGYTF. As DNA, the CDR3 is TGTGCCACCAGGGTTCCTATCTATGGCTACACCTTC.